This TCR beta chain was retrieved from a study of neoadjuvant nivolumab and ipilimumab in lung cancer. The data were produced by immunoSEQ multiplex PCR, yet TCRdb's version contains in-frame clones alone and is incomplete. The table records approximately 23,000 clones, roughly 84% of them present only once. Study outcomes and limitations: From pretherapy to surgery, tumor richness and clonality rose with dual therapy. Higher pretherapy blood TCR richness went with higher resected-tumor richness. Resected tumors had greater TCR richness and clonality than uninvolved lung.

This clone was observed a single time. Its antigen is not identified. Looked up from germline, CDR1 is SNHLY and CDR2 is FYNNEI. This CDR3 has 15 residues. V lost 6 bases to trimming and J lost 4 bases, with 15 bases between them. The sequence was obtained from an adult with non-small cell lung cancer. The genes are TRBV2 and TRBJ2-2; D not resolved. Sequenced here: peripheral blood, sampled before neoadjuvant nivolumab, alone or with ipilimumab. Here the CDR3 DNA reads TGTGCCAGCAGGACTTACGGAGTCAGCACCGGGGAGCTGTTTTTT. Residues: CASRTYGVSTGELFF. Variable domain in full (rest from reference TRBV2 and TRBJ2-2): EPEVTQTPSHQVTQMGQEVILRCVPISNHLYFYWYRQILGQKVEFLVSFYNNEISEKSEIFDDQFSVERPDGSNFTLKIRSTKLEDSAMYFCASRTYGVSTGELFFGEGSRLTVL.